This T cell receptor (beta chain) was captured by sequencing in a study of CD4 T cells in relation to SARS-CoV-2 and coronaviruses. On the study more broadly: The restricting HLA molecule for shared crossreactive spike epitopes was mapped.

Trimming took 8 bases from V and 4 from J; bases not matched to a gene: 8. This CDR3 has 15 amino acids. Per germline, CDR1 MDHEN and CDR2 SYDVKM. Here immunoSEQ multiplex PCR was the method, and the copy in TCRdb shows in-frame clones only, minus some. The table lists about 56,000 clones, around 90% of them singletons. In this sample, this clone turned up once. The specimen sequenced was naive CD4+ T cells from PBMCs. Subset of the sample: naive CD4+ T cells isolated by negative enrichment. The sequence came from an adult with COVID-19. The V and J genes are TRBV28 and TRBJ2-2, with 9 bases that match TRBD1. CDR3 region: CASFTQGAITGELFF. The CDR3 nucleotides read TGTGCCAGCTTTACACAGGGGGCTATCACCGGGGAGCTGTTTTTT.